This T cell receptor beta chain was observed in a study of Graves' ophthalmopathy and Graves' hyperthyroidism. Donors with ophthalmopathy: moderate-to-severe activity, CAS ≥3, NOSPECS ≥4, duration under 3 months. Amplified material comprised TCR beta CDR3 regions derived from RNA transcripts. First-round RT-PCR with HTBI primers preceded a second-round multiplex PCR. TCRdb reprocessed the multiplex PCR reads via MiXCR and lists one record per CDR3 protein. The sample consists of approximately 500,000 distinct CDR3 sequences, under 15% of them appearing once. In this sample, this clonotype turned up many times. There are 14 residues in the CDR3. Between the trimmed V and J ends, which lost 3 bases and 2 bases, there was a span of 10 bases.

The chain has TRBV12-3 or TRBV12-4 and TRBJ1-2; TRBD1 is a possible D gene (5 bases). The sequenced sample was blood. This TCR was recovered from a woman between 25 and 40 years old with Graves' ophthalmopathy. DNA of the CDR3: TGTGCCAGCAGTTTGGGGGACGGGAACTATGGCTACACCTTC. This translates into CASSLGDGNYGYTF.